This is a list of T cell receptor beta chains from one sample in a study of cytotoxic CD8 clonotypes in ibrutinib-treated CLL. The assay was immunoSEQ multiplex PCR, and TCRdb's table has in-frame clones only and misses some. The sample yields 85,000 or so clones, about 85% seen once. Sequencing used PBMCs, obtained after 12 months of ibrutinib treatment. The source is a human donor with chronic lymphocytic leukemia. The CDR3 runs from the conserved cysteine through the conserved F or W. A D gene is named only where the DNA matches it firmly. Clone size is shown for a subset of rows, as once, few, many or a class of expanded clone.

CDR3 protein: CASSGTGIGYGYTF
CDR3 DNA: TGTGCCAGCAGTGGTACGGGAATCGGCTATGGCTACACCTTC
D gene: .
clone size: .
V gene: TRBV28
J gene: TRBJ1-2

CDR3 protein: CASSEPRTGAEAFF
CDR3 DNA: TGTGCCAGCAGTGAACCCAGGACAGGCGCTGAAGCTTTCTTT
D gene: TRBD1
clone size: .
V gene: TRBV6-1
J gene: TRBJ1-1

CDR3 protein: CASSLLLDREAFF
CDR3 DNA: TGTGCCAGCAGCTTGTTACTGGACAGGGAAGCTTTCTTT
D gene: TRBD1
clone size: .
V gene: TRBV7-2
J gene: TRBJ1-1

CDR3 protein: CASSLGGQGAGEQYF
CDR3 DNA: TGTGCCAGCAGCTTAGGGGGACAGGGGGCTGGAGAGCAGTACTTC
D gene: TRBD1
clone size: .
V gene: TRBV7-8
J gene: TRBJ2-7

CDR3 protein: CASSYSRVETQYF
CDR3 DNA: TGTGCCAGCAGTTACTCGAGGGTGGAGACCCAGTACTTC
D gene: .
clone size: once
V gene: TRBV6-5
J gene: TRBJ2-5

CDR3 protein: CASSQNGDQPQHF
CDR3 DNA: TGTGCCAGCAGCCAGAACGGTGATCAGCCCCAGCATTTT
D gene: .
clone size: .
V gene: TRBV4-2
J gene: TRBJ1-5

CDR3 protein: CASSTLAGGNYEQYF
CDR3 DNA: TGCGCCAGCAGCACCTTAGCGGGAGGTAACTACGAGCAGTACTTC
D gene: TRBD2
clone size: .
V gene: TRBV5-1
J gene: TRBJ2-7

CDR3 protein: CAWEGGPGSTLHF
CDR3 DNA: TGTGCCTGGGAAGGGGGGCCCGGGTCAACCCTCCACTTT
D gene: .
clone size: few
V gene: TRBV30
J gene: TRBJ1-6

CDR3 protein: CASSPVGGGLNTEAFF
CDR3 DNA: TGTGCCAGCAGCCCCGTCGGGGGCGGCCTAAACACTGAAGCTTTCTTT
D gene: .
clone size: .
V gene: TRBV7-9
J gene: TRBJ1-1

CDR3 protein: CASSPQTPNNSPLHF
CDR3 DNA: TGTGCCAGCAGCCCCCAGACACCGAATAATTCACCCCTCCACTTT
D gene: .
clone size: .
V gene: TRBV6-1
J gene: TRBJ1-6

CDR3 protein: CASSPLPSNTEAFF
CDR3 DNA: TGTGCCAGCAGCCCCCTCCCGAGTAACACTGAAGCTTTCTTT
D gene: .
clone size: .
V gene: TRBV4-2
J gene: TRBJ1-1

CDR3 protein: CASSLWSGSGNEQYF
CDR3 DNA: TGCGCCAGCAGCTTGTGGAGCGGGAGCGGCAACGAGCAGTACTTC
D gene: TRBD2
clone size: many
V gene: TRBV5-1
J gene: TRBJ2-7

CDR3 protein: CASSLGLARQETQYF
CDR3 DNA: TGTGCCAGCAGTCTCGGACTAGCGAGGCAAGAGACCCAGTACTTC
D gene: TRBD2
clone size: .
V gene: TRBV28
J gene: TRBJ2-5

CDR3 protein: CASSQQGSNEKLFF
CDR3 DNA: TGTGCCAGCAGCCAACAGGGGTCTAATGAAAAACTGTTTTTT
D gene: TRBD1
clone size: .
V gene: TRBV7-2
J gene: TRBJ1-4

CDR3 protein: CASSLAPAKNIQYF
CDR3 DNA: TGTGCCAGCAGCTTGGCACCTGCCAAAAACATTCAGTACTTC
D gene: .
clone size: .
V gene: TRBV5-6
J gene: TRBJ2-4

CDR3 protein: CASSGGEAGANVLTF
CDR3 DNA: TGTGCCAGCAGTGGGGGGGAAGCTGGGGCCAACGTCCTGACTTTC
D gene: TRBD2
clone size: few
V gene: TRBV6-6
J gene: TRBJ2-6

CDR3 protein: CASSFLGTTTEKLFF
CDR3 DNA: TGTGCCAGCAGCTTCCTGGGGACGACCACCGAAAAACTGTTTTTT
D gene: .
clone size: .
V gene: TRBV7-9
J gene: TRBJ1-4

CDR3 protein: CASSLAPTDTQYF
CDR3 DNA: TGCGCCAGCAGCTTGGCCCCCACAGATACGCAGTATTTT
D gene: .
clone size: .
V gene: TRBV5-1
J gene: TRBJ2-3

CDR3 protein: CASSLRSEQYF
CDR3 DNA: TGTGCCAGCAGTTTACGGTCAGAGCAGTACTTC
D gene: .
clone size: .
V gene: TRBV28
J gene: TRBJ2-7

CDR3 protein: CASSIDLQGTDTQYF
CDR3 DNA: TGTGCCAGTAGTATCGACTTACAGGGCACAGATACGCAGTATTTT
D gene: .
clone size: once
V gene: TRBV19
J gene: TRBJ2-3

CDR3 protein: CSARQGHQAFF
CDR3 DNA: TGCAGTGCTAGGCAGGGCCACCAAGCTTTCTTT
D gene: .
clone size: .
V gene: TRBV20-1
J gene: TRBJ1-1

CDR3 protein: CASWGGQVNQPQHF
CDR3 DNA: TGTGCCAGCTGGGGGGGGCAGGTTAATCAGCCCCAGCATTTT
D gene: .
clone size: .
V gene: TRBV6-1
J gene: TRBJ1-5

CDR3 protein: CASSRGSGETQYF
CDR3 DNA: TGTGCCAGCAGCCGCGGGTCCGGGGAGACCCAGTACTTC
D gene: .
clone size: .
V gene: TRBV7-9
J gene: TRBJ2-5

CDR3 protein: CASSPEVGATDTQYF
CDR3 DNA: TGTGCTAGCAGCCCAGAGGTGGGGGCCACAGATACGCAGTATTTT
D gene: .
clone size: .
V gene: TRBV7-7
J gene: TRBJ2-3

CDR3 protein: CASGPWGGNRPGTQYF
CDR3 DNA: TGTGCCAGCGGTCCCTGGGGGGGAAACCGCCCCGGGACCCAGTACTTC
D gene: TRBD2
clone size: .
V gene: TRBV6-6
J gene: TRBJ2-5

CDR3 protein: CASSLGEANNEQFF
CDR3 DNA: TGTGCCAGCAGCTTAGGGGAGGCCAACAATGAGCAGTTCTTC
D gene: .
clone size: .
V gene: TRBV7-9
J gene: TRBJ2-1

CDR3 protein: CASSLQPQYIQYF
CDR3 DNA: TGTGCCAGCAGTTTGCAGCCCCAATACATTCAGTACTTC
D gene: .
clone size: once
V gene: TRBV28
J gene: TRBJ2-4

CDR3 protein: CASSPRLGSSGNTIYF
CDR3 DNA: TGTGCCAGCAGCCCCCGACTGGGATCCTCTGGAAACACCATATATTTT
D gene: .
clone size: .
V gene: TRBV9
J gene: TRBJ1-3

CDR3 protein: CASSESDRGYNEQFF
CDR3 DNA: TGTGCCAGCAGTGAATCCGACAGGGGGTACAATGAGCAGTTCTTC
D gene: TRBD1
clone size: .
V gene: TRBV25-1
J gene: TRBJ2-1

CDR3 protein: CASSLGASGGTGELFF
CDR3 DNA: TGCGCCAGCAGCTTGGGGGCTAGCGGAGGCACCGGGGAGCTGTTTTTT
D gene: TRBD2
clone size: .
V gene: TRBV5-1
J gene: TRBJ2-2

CDR3 protein: CASTDFQETQYF
CDR3 DNA: TGCGCCAGCACGGACTTCCAAGAGACCCAGTACTTC
D gene: .
clone size: .
V gene: TRBV5-1
J gene: TRBJ2-5

CDR3 protein: CASSARGKPIDEQFF
CDR3 DNA: TGTGCCAGCAGCGCCCGGGGTAAGCCTATCGATGAGCAGTTCTTC
D gene: .
clone size: .
V gene: TRBV9
J gene: TRBJ2-1

CDR3 protein: CASRHPASGGPHTGELFF
CDR3 DNA: TGTGCCAGCAGGCATCCGGCTAGCGGGGGGCCGCACACCGGGGAGCTGTTTTTT
D gene: TRBD2
clone size: .
V gene: TRBV28
J gene: TRBJ2-2

CDR3 protein: CASSFRSPLHF
CDR3 DNA: TGTGCCAGCAGTTTTCGGTCACCCCTCCACTTT
D gene: .
clone size: .
V gene: TRBV28
J gene: TRBJ1-6

CDR3 protein: CASTGYETQYF
CDR3 DNA: TGTGCCAGTACGGGGTACGAGACCCAGTACTTC
D gene: .
clone size: .
V gene: TRBV19
J gene: TRBJ2-5

CDR3 protein: CASRKTGTTQETQYF
CDR3 DNA: TGCGCCAGCAGAAAAACCGGGACCACTCAAGAGACCCAGTACTTC
D gene: .
clone size: few
V gene: TRBV5-1
J gene: TRBJ2-5

CDR3 protein: CASSVGPFLNTEAFF
CDR3 DNA: TGTGCCAGCAGCGTAGGTCCCTTTCTGAACACTGAAGCTTTCTTT
D gene: .
clone size: .
V gene: TRBV9
J gene: TRBJ1-1

CDR3 protein: CASIYRGGYTF
CDR3 DNA: TGTGCCAGCATCTACAGAGGGGGCTACACCTTC
D gene: .
clone size: .
V gene: TRBV6-5
J gene: TRBJ1-2

CDR3 protein: CASSLAVGGARETQYF
CDR3 DNA: TGCGCCAGCAGCTTGGCTGTCGGGGGGGCACGGGAGACCCAGTACTTC
D gene: TRBD2
clone size: .
V gene: TRBV5-1
J gene: TRBJ2-5

CDR3 protein: CASSLGVNGELFF
CDR3 DNA: TGTGCCAGCAGCTTAGGGGTTAACGGGGAGCTGTTTTTT
D gene: .
clone size: .
V gene: TRBV5-4
J gene: TRBJ2-2

CDR3 protein: CASKTANTEAFF
CDR3 DNA: TGTGCCAGCAAGACAGCAAACACTGAAGCTTTCTTT
D gene: .
clone size: .
V gene: TRBV2
J gene: TRBJ1-1

CDR3 protein: CASPPGVAGGSYNEQFF
CDR3 DNA: TGTGCCAGCCCCCCAGGGGTAGCGGGAGGGTCCTACAATGAGCAGTTCTTC
D gene: TRBD2
clone size: .
V gene: TRBV28
J gene: TRBJ2-1

CDR3 protein: CASSPLAGWTEAFF
CDR3 DNA: TGTGCCAGCAGCCCCCTGGCAGGGTGGACTGAAGCTTTCTTT
D gene: .
clone size: .
V gene: TRBV7-9
J gene: TRBJ1-1

CDR3 protein: CASTQGNDGYTF
CDR3 DNA: TGTGCCAGCACCCAGGGAAATGATGGCTACACCTTC
D gene: .
clone size: .
V gene: TRBV28
J gene: TRBJ1-2

CDR3 protein: CASSLGTSGGNEQFF
CDR3 DNA: TGTGCCAGCAGCTTAGGGACTAGCGGGGGCAATGAGCAGTTCTTC
D gene: TRBD2
clone size: .
V gene: TRBV11-3
J gene: TRBJ2-1

CDR3 protein: CAWSGSTGANSPLHF
CDR3 DNA: TGTGCCTGGAGTGGGAGTACGGGCGCTAATTCACCCCTCCACTTT
D gene: .
clone size: once
V gene: TRBV30
J gene: TRBJ1-6

CDR3 protein: CASSQDRTAGGGETQYF
CDR3 DNA: TGCGCCAGCAGCCAAGATAGGACGGCGGGAGGAGGAGAGACCCAGTACTTC
D gene: TRBD2
clone size: .
V gene: TRBV4-3
J gene: TRBJ2-5

CDR3 protein: CASSYPGAGEQYF
CDR3 DNA: TGTGCCAGCAGTTACCCGGGGGCGGGGGAGCAGTACTTC
D gene: .
clone size: .
V gene: TRBV6-6
J gene: TRBJ2-7

CDR3 protein: CATSRDLRTNYEQYF
CDR3 DNA: TGTGCCACCAGCAGAGATCTGAGGACAAACTACGAGCAGTACTTC
D gene: .
clone size: .
V gene: TRBV15
J gene: TRBJ2-7

CDR3 protein: CASSPNYSRGAEAFF
CDR3 DNA: TGTGCCAGCAGTCCGAACTACTCCCGGGGCGCTGAAGCTTTCTTT
D gene: .
clone size: .
V gene: TRBV27
J gene: TRBJ1-1

CDR3 protein: CASSTYRGGVYGYTF
CDR3 DNA: TGTGCCAGCAGTACTTACAGGGGTGGGGTATATGGCTACACCTTC
D gene: TRBD1
clone size: .
V gene: TRBV28
J gene: TRBJ1-2

CDR3 protein: CAPTPPAPYGYTF
CDR3 DNA: TGTGCCCCCACCCCGCCAGCGCCGTATGGCTACACCTTC
D gene: .
clone size: once
V gene: TRBV10-3
J gene: TRBJ1-2

CDR3 protein: CASSESGSALGAFF
CDR3 DNA: TGTGCCAGCAGTGAATCGGGGTCAGCCCTTGGGGCTTTCTTT
D gene: .
clone size: .
V gene: TRBV2
J gene: TRBJ1-1

CDR3 protein: CASRGGSTYEQYF
CDR3 DNA: TGTGCCAGCAGGGGCGGTAGCACCTACGAGCAGTACTTC
D gene: .
clone size: few
V gene: TRBV27
J gene: TRBJ2-7

CDR3 protein: CASSPTGRGANVLTF
CDR3 DNA: TGTGCCAGCAGCCCGACAGGGAGGGGGGCCAACGTCCTGACTTTC
D gene: .
clone size: .
V gene: TRBV5-6
J gene: TRBJ2-6